This T cell receptor (beta chain) originates from a study of cytomegalovirus exposure and HLA in healthy donors. Study results and limitations: Cytomegalovirus-associated TCR beta chains were listed, numbering roughly 150. After further analysis at a later stage, 16,951 TCR beta sequences were associated with HLA alleles at 0.05 false discovery rate. Whilst most TCR sequences proved rare, a subset of public TCRs occurred across many donors. It was reported that TCR beta sequences correctly inferred the HLA-A and HLA-B alleles for most subjects.

With 60 Vbeta and 13 Jbeta primers, the PCR was carried out. Assay used: immunoSEQ multiplex PCR; TCRdb lists only in-frame clones, some missing. Of some 120,000 clones detected, roughly 78% appear once; the ten largest clones hold around 3.7%. Comment on this clone: The antigen is undetermined.

The sample taken for sequencing was PBMCs. The sequence was obtained from a man aged 25-40 years in good health and CMV-seronegative.

DNA of the CDR3: TGCGCCAGCAGCCTCCTAGCGGCGGGGCAAGAGACCCAGTACTTC. Residues: CASSLLAAGQETQYF. The chain links TRBV5-1 to TRBJ2-5; 7 bases line up with TRBD2. The CDR3 contains 15 residues. J was trimmed by 2 bases and V by 4 bases; bases with no gene match: 8. Germline CDR1 and CDR2: SGHRS and YFSETQ. Together with reference TRBV5-1 and TRBJ2-5, the CDR3 gives the full variable domain: KAGVTQTPRYLIKTRGQQVTLSCSPISGHRSVSWYQQTPGQGLQFLFEYFSETQRNKGNFPGRFSGRQFSNSRSEMNVSTLELGDSALYLCASSLLAAGQETQYFGPGTRLLVL.